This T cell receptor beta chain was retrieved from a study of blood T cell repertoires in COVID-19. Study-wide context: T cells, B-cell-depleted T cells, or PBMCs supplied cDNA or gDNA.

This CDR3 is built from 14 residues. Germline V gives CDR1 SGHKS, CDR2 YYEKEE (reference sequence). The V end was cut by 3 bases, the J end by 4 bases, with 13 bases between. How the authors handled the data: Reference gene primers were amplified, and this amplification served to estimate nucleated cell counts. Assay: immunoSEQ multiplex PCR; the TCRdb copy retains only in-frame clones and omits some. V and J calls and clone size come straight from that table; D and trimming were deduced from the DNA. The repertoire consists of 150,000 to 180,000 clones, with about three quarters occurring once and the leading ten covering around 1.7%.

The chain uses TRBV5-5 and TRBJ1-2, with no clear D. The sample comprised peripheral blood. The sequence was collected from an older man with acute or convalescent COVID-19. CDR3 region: CASSYGGDFYGYTF. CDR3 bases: TGTGCCAGCAGCTATGGTGGTGACTTCTATGGCTACACCTTC. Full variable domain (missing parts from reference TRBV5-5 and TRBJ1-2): DAGVTQSPTHLIKTRGQQVTLRCSPISGHKSVSWYQQVLGQGPQFIFQYYEKEERGRGNFPDRFSARQFPNYSSELNVNALLLGDSALYLCASSYGGDFYGYTFGSGTRLTVV.